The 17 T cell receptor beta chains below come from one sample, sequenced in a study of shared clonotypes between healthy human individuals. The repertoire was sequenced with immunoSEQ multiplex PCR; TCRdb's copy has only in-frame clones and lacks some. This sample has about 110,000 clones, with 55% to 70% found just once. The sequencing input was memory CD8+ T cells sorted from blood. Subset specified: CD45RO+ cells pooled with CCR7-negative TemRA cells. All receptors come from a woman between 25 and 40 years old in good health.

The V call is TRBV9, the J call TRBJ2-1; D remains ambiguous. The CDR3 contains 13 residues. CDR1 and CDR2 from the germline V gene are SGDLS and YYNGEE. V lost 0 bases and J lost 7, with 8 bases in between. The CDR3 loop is CASSVGPPNEQFF. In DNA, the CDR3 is TGTGCCAGCAGCGTAGGACCGCCAAATGAGCAGTTCTTC.

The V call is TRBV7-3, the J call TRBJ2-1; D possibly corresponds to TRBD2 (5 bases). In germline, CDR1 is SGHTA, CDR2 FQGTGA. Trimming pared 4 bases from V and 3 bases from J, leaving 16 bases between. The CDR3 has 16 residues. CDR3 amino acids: CASSSGLSPVYNEQFF. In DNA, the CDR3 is TGTGCCAGCAGCTCCGGACTGAGTCCCGTCTACAATGAGCAGTTCTTC.

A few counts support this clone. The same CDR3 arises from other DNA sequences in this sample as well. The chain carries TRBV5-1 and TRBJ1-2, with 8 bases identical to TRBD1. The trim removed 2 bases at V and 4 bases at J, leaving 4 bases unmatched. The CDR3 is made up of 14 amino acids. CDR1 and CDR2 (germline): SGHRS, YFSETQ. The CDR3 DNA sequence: TGCGCCAGCAGCTTAGGACAGGGAAGCTATGGCTACACCTTC. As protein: CASSLGQGSYGYTF.

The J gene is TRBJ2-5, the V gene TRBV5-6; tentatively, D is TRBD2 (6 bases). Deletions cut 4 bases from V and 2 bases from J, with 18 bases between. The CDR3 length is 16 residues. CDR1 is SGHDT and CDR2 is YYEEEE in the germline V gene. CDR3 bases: TGTGCCAGCAGCAGGCGGAGGGGTTACCTTCAAGAGACCCAGTACTTC. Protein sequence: CASSRRRGYLQETQYF.

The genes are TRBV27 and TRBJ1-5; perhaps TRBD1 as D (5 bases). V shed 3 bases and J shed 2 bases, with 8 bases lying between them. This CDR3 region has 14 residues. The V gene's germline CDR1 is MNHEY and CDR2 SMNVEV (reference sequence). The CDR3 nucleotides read TGTGCCAGCAGTTTCAGGGCAGGCAATCAGCCCCAGCATTTT. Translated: CASSFRAGNQPQHF.

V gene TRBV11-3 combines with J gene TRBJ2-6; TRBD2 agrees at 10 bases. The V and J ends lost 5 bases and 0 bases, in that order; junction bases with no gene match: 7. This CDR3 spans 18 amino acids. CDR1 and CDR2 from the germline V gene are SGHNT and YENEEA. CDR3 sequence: CASSVGTSVHSGANVLTF. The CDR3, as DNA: TGTGCCAGCAGCGTCGGGACTAGCGTCCACTCTGGGGCCAACGTCCTGACTTTC. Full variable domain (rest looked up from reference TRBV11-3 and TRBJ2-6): EAGVVQSPRYKIIEKKQPVAFWCNPISGHNTLYWYLQNLGQGPELLIRYENEEAVDDSQLPKDRFSAERLKGVDSTLKIQPAELGDSAVYLCASSVGTSVHSGANVLTFGAGSRLTVL.

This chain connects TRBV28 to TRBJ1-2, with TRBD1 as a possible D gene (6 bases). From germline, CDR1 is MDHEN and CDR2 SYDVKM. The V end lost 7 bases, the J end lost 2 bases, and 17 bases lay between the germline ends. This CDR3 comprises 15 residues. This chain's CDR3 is CASNRGRIGNYGYTF. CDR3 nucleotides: TGTGCCAGCAATCGGGGGCGCATTGGAAACTATGGCTACACCTTC.

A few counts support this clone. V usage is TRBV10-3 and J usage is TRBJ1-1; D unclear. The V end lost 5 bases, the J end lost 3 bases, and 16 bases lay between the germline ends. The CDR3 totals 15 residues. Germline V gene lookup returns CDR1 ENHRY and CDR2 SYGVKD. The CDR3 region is CAISPEGGRDTEAFF. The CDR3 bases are TGTGCCATCAGTCCTGAGGGAGGGCGCGACACTGAAGCTTTCTTT.

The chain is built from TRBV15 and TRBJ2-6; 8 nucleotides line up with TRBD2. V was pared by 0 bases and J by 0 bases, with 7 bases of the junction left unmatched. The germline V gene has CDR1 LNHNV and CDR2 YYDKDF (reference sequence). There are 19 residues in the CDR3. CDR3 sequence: CATSRDPVLAGSGANVLTF. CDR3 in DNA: TGTGCCACCAGCAGAGATCCCGTTCTAGCGGGCTCTGGGGCCAACGTCCTGACTTTC.

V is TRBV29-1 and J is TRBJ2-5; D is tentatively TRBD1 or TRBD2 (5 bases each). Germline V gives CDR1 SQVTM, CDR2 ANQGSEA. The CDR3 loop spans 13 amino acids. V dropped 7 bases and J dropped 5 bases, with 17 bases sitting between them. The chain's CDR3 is CSALGTVDETQYF. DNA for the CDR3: TGCAGCGCCCTCGGGACGGTCGACGAGACCCAGTACTTC.

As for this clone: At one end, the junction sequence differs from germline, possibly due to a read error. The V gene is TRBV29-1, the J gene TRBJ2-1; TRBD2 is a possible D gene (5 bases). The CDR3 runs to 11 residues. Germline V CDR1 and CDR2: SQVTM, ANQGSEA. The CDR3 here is CSVDDYSEQFF. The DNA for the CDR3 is TGCAGCGTTGATGACTACAGTGAGCAGTTCTTC.

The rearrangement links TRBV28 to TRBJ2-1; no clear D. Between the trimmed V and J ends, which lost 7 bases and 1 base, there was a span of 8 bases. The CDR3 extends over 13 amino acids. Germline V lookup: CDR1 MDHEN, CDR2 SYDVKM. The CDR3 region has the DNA TGTGCCAGCAAACTTTATTCCTACAATGAGCAGTTCTTC. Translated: CASKLYSYNEQFF.

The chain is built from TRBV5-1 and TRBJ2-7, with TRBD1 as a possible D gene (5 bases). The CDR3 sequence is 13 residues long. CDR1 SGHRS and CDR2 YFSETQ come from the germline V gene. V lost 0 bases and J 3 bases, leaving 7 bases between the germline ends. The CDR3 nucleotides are TGCGCCAGCAGCTTGGATGACAGCTACGAGCAGTACTTC. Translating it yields CASSLDDSYEQYF.

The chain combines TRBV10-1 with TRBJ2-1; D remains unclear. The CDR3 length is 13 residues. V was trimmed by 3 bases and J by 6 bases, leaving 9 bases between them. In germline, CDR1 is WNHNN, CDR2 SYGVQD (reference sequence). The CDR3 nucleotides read TGCGCCAGCAGTGAAGGTAATGCCAATGAGCAGTTCTTC. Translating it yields CASSEGNANEQFF.

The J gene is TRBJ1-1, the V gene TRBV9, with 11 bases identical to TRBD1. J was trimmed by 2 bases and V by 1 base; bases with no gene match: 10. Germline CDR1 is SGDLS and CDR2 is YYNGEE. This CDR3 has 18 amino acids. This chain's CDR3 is CASSVLDRGQPANTEAFF. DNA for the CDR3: TGTGCCAGCAGCGTATTGGACAGGGGGCAACCCGCCAACACTGAAGCTTTCTTT. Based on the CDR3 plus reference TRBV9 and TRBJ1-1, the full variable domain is DSGVTQTPKHLITATGQRVTLRCSPRSGDLSVYWYQQSLDQGLQFLIQYYNGEERAKGNILERFSAQQFPDLHSELNLSSLELGDSALYFCASSVLDRGQPANTEAFFGQGTRLTVV.

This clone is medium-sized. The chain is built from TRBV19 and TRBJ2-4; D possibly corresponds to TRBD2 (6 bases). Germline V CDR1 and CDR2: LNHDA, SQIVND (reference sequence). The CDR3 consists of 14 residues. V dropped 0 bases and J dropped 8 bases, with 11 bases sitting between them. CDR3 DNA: TGTGCCAGTAGTATAGAAGAGTGGAGGGACATTCAGTACTTC. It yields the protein CASSIEEWRDIQYF.

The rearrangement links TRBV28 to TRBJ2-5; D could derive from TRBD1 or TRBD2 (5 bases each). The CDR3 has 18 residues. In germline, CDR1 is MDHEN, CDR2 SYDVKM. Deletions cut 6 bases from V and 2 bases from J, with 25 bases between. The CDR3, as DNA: TGTGCCAGCAGCCCGGGACGTAGAAACCTTTTGGGTCAAGAGACCCAGTACTTC. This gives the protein CASSPGRRNLLGQETQYF.